This T cell receptor (beta chain) was identified during a study of beta chain features in type 1 diabetes. Study-wide results and limits: More deletions and fewer insertions at VDJ junctions were seen in type 1 diabetes patients.

As for this clone: Its antigen is undetermined.

V lost 5 bases and J 5 bases, leaving 15 bases between the germline ends. Germline V gives CDR1 MNHEY, CDR2 SVGAGI. This CDR3 is built from 15 residues. The isolated RNA, all of it, was reverse transcribed, so expressed TCRB transcripts were what got sequenced. Produced via immunoSEQ multiplex PCR; TCRdb's table is partial and in-frame only. The data show hundreds of thousands of clones, 12% to 15% seen once. Sequencing was carried out using naive CD4+ T cells from blood. This sequence was found in a woman aged 40 to 50 in good health. The chain couples TRBV6-5 to TRBJ1-4; the D gene is possibly TRBD1 (6 bases). Written as DNA, the CDR3 is TGTGCCAGCAGTCCCACAGGGACGTGGAATGAAAAACTGTTTTTT. Amino acids: CASSPTGTWNEKLFF.